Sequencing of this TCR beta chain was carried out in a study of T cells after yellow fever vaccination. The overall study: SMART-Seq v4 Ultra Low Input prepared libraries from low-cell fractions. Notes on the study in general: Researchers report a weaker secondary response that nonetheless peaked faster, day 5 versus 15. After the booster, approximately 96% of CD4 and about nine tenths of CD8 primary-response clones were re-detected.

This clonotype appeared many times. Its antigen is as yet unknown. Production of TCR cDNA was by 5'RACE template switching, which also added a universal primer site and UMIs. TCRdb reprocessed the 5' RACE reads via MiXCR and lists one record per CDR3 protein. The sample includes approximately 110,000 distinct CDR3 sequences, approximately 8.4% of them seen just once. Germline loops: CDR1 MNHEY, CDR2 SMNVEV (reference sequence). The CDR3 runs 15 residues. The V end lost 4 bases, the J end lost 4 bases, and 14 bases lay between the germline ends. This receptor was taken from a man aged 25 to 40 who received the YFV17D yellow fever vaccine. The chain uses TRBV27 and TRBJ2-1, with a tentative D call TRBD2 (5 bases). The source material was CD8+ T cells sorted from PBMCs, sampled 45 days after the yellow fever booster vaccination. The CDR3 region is CASSSSAELYNEQFF. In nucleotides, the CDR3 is TGTGCCAGCAGTTCCTCAGCGGAGCTATACAATGAGCAGTTCTTC.